This T cell receptor beta chain was obtained from a study of response to subunit inactivated influenza vaccine. Notes on the study in general: Each seasonal influenza vaccination, the authors suggested, recruits few new T cells.

Each CDR3 protein gets one entry after TCRdb re-called the RT-PCR reads with MiXCR. The sample consists of 630,000 or so distinct CDR3 sequences, around 14% of them appearing once. Worth noting for this clonotype: Antigen unknown.

V lost 0 bases to trimming and J lost 3 bases; unmatched junction nucleotides: 7. Germline V gives CDR1 SGHNT, CDR2 YYREEE (reference sequence). This CDR3 has 16 residues. This material consisted of PBMCs from blood, taken about 11 days after vaccination. This sequence was found in a man aged 50-59 years who received an inactivated influenza vaccine. The J gene is TRBJ2-7, the V gene TRBV5-4; the match to TRBD2 covers 9 bases. The chain's CDR3 is CASSLGAGGPGYEQYF. Here the CDR3 DNA reads TGTGCCAGCAGCTTGGGAGCGGGAGGTCCCGGCTACGAGCAGTACTTC.